The clone carrying this T cell receptor (beta chain) was counted ten times or more. What it binds is unknown. The entry originates in a study of identical twins. General study points: Excess sharing between twins was weaker in beta out-of-frame sequences.

A single record per CDR3 protein comes from TCRdb applying MiXCR to the 5' RACE reads. The repertoire holds some 330,000 distinct CDR3 sequences, with approximately 9.1% as singletons. The CDR3 has 15 residues. Trimming removed 4 bases from V and 3 bases from J; junction bases left unmatched: 5. Germline values: CDR1 MGHDK, CDR2 SYGVNS. This clonotype was sampled from a woman between 45 and 60 years old in good health. Sequencing was done on a sample of naive T cells sorted from blood. The chain carries TRBV25-1 and TRBJ2-2, with 7 positions matching TRBD1. The DNA of the CDR3 is TGTGCCAGCAGTGGGGGACAGTCGGACACCGGGGAGCTGTTTTTT. Translating gives CASSGGQSDTGELFF.